This T cell receptor (beta chain) was found in a study of blood T cell repertoires in COVID-19. Germline V gene lookup returns CDR1 SGHKS and CDR2 YYEKEE (reference sequence). This CDR3 has 14 residues. V gave up 4 bases and J gave up 5 bases, with 15 bases separating them. Profiling relied on immunoSEQ multiplex PCR, and the TCRdb table lists in-frame clones only, not all of them. The sample has about 190,000 clones, about 82% seen once. The chain couples TRBV5-5 to TRBJ2-5; D is possibly TRBD1 (5 bases). The TCR originated in a woman aged 25 to 39 with acute or convalescent COVID-19. The specimen was peripheral blood. As DNA, the CDR3 is TGTGCCAGCAGCATAAGCAGGGATTGGGAGACCCAGTACTTC. Its translation: CASSISRDWETQYF.